A selection of T cell receptor beta chains follows, all from one sample in a study of T cell responses to AZD1222 COVID-19 vaccine. Data came from immunoSEQ multiplex PCR; TCRdb stores just in-frame clones and leaves some out. The repertoire holds over 120,000 clones, about 82% seen once, with around 5.1% in the top ten. The sample was peripheral blood, taken 28 days after the second AZD1222 dose. The receptors shown here come from an adult who received the AZD1222 COVID-19 vaccine. The CDR3 runs from the conserved cysteine through the conserved F or W. The D gene is left open where the match is weak. The size field is filled for only some rows; it gives once, few, many or a size class.

d_gene: -
v_gene: TRBV2
j_gene: TRBJ1-2
abundance: few
CDR3nt: TGTGCCAGCAATAGTCTCAAACAAGGGGGCTACACCTTC
CDR3aa: CASNSLKQGGYTF

d_gene: -
v_gene: TRBV10-2
j_gene: TRBJ1-2
abundance: -
CDR3nt: TGCGCCAGCAGTGGGACGGGACCCCCGAACTATGGCTACACCTTC
CDR3aa: CASSGTGPPNYGYTF

d_gene: -
v_gene: TRBV24-1
j_gene: TRBJ2-2
abundance: once
CDR3nt: TGTGCCACCAGCCTTAGCGGATACACCGGGGAGCTGTTTTTT
CDR3aa: CATSLSGYTGELFF

d_gene: TRBD2
v_gene: TRBV28
j_gene: TRBJ2-3
abundance: once
CDR3nt: TGTGCCAGCAGTCCACCCCGGGGAGCGGGGGCAGATACGCAGTATTTT
CDR3aa: CASSPPRGAGADTQYF

d_gene: TRBD2
v_gene: TRBV4-2
j_gene: TRBJ2-5
abundance: -
CDR3nt: TGTGCCAGCAGCCAAGAGAGTTGGGTAGCGGGGGGACAAGAGACCCAGTACTTC
CDR3aa: CASSQESWVAGGQETQYF

d_gene: -
v_gene: TRBV13
j_gene: TRBJ1-1
abundance: -
CDR3nt: TGTGCCAGCAGCCCGGGGGGGGCAGGGCCCGGCGAAGCTTTCTTT
CDR3aa: CASSPGGAGPGEAFF

d_gene: -
v_gene: TRBV3-1/TRBV3-2
j_gene: TRBJ2-4
abundance: -
CDR3nt: TGTGCCAGCAGCCCCGGGGTGCCCAGCATTCAGTACTTC
CDR3aa: CASSPGVPSIQYF

d_gene: -
v_gene: TRBV2
j_gene: TRBJ2-3
abundance: -
CDR3nt: TGTGCCAGCAGTGATGATTTGGCACGAAGCACAGATACGCAGTATTTT
CDR3aa: CASSDDLARSTDTQYF

d_gene: -
v_gene: TRBV11-3
j_gene: TRBJ1-1
abundance: -
CDR3nt: TGTGCCAGCAGCTTAGGGCCGGAGGAAGCTTTCTTT
CDR3aa: CASSLGPEEAFF

d_gene: -
v_gene: TRBV27
j_gene: TRBJ2-7
abundance: -
CDR3nt: TGTGCCAGCAGTCAGGACAATCTGGGGTACGAGCAGTACTTC
CDR3aa: CASSQDNLGYEQYF

d_gene: TRBD1
v_gene: TRBV5-1
j_gene: TRBJ1-5
abundance: -
CDR3nt: TGCGCCAGCAGCTTACAGGGGGCGGGGCAGCCCCAGCATTTT
CDR3aa: CASSLQGAGQPQHF

d_gene: -
v_gene: TRBV11-2
j_gene: TRBJ2-1
abundance: -
CDR3nt: TGTGCCAGCAGCCCCGGTGTCACTCAGGAGCAGTTCTTC
CDR3aa: CASSPGVTQEQFF

d_gene: -
v_gene: TRBV28
j_gene: TRBJ1-1
abundance: -
CDR3nt: TGTGCCAGCAGTTCGGAGACCCCAGGGGAGTGGGACACTGAAGCTTTCTTT
CDR3aa: CASSSETPGEWDTEAFF

d_gene: -
v_gene: TRBV6-5
j_gene: TRBJ2-7
abundance: -
CDR3nt: TGTGCCAGCAGTTTAGATCCAGATACCTACGAGCAGTACTTC
CDR3aa: CASSLDPDTYEQYF

d_gene: -
v_gene: TRBV6-2/TRBV6-3
j_gene: TRBJ1-5
abundance: -
CDR3nt: TGTGCCAGCAGTGGGGACACTAATCAGCCCCAGCATTTT
CDR3aa: CASSGDTNQPQHF

d_gene: -
v_gene: TRBV6-5
j_gene: TRBJ1-5
abundance: -
CDR3nt: TGTGCCAGCAGTTACTCCCGGACCAATCAGCCCCAGCATTTT
CDR3aa: CASSYSRTNQPQHF

d_gene: -
v_gene: TRBV27
j_gene: TRBJ2-3
abundance: once
CDR3nt: TGTGCCAGCAGTCCCTCCTCAATCGATACGCAGTATTTT
CDR3aa: CASSPSSIDTQYF

d_gene: -
v_gene: TRBV19
j_gene: TRBJ1-5
abundance: -
CDR3nt: TGTGCCAGTAGTTGGGGCCTTAACGGAGGAAATCAGCCCCAGCATTTT
CDR3aa: CASSWGLNGGNQPQHF

d_gene: TRBD2
v_gene: TRBV10-3
j_gene: TRBJ2-1
abundance: -
CDR3nt: TGTGCCATCAGTGAGTCCCCAGCGGGAGGTTGGGAGCAGTTCTTC
CDR3aa: CAISESPAGGWEQFF

d_gene: -
v_gene: TRBV7-8
j_gene: TRBJ1-1
abundance: -
CDR3nt: TGTGCCAGCAGCTTGACAGTCATGAACACTGAAGCTTTCTTT
CDR3aa: CASSLTVMNTEAFF

d_gene: -
v_gene: TRBV2
j_gene: TRBJ1-2
abundance: -
CDR3nt: TGTGCCAGCGAACCGGGGTTGAGGTATGGCTACACCTTC
CDR3aa: CASEPGLRYGYTF

d_gene: -
v_gene: TRBV2
j_gene: TRBJ2-7
abundance: few
CDR3nt: TGTGCCAGCCGGTGGTCAGGGATCAACGAGCAGTACTTC
CDR3aa: CASRWSGINEQYF

d_gene: TRBD1
v_gene: TRBV28
j_gene: TRBJ1-3
abundance: once
CDR3nt: TGTGCCAGCAGTTTACCACAGGGGAGTGGTGGAAACACCATATATTTT
CDR3aa: CASSLPQGSGGNTIYF

d_gene: -
v_gene: TRBV2
j_gene: TRBJ1-4
abundance: -
CDR3nt: TGTGCCAGCAACCCGACAGCACATGAAAAACTGTTTTTT
CDR3aa: CASNPTAHEKLFF

d_gene: -
v_gene: TRBV7-9
j_gene: TRBJ1-5
abundance: -
CDR3nt: TGTGCCAGCAGCTTTGAGGGACGGTCCCAGCATTTT
CDR3aa: CASSFEGRSQHF

d_gene: -
v_gene: TRBV19
j_gene: TRBJ1-5
abundance: -
CDR3nt: TGTGCCAGTAGCACTACCGGGGGAGGCAATCAGCCCCAGCATTTT
CDR3aa: CASSTTGGGNQPQHF

d_gene: -
v_gene: TRBV18
j_gene: TRBJ2-7
abundance: -
CDR3nt: TGTGCCAGCTCCCCAGTTGGCCTAACCTACGAGCAGTACTTC
CDR3aa: CASSPVGLTYEQYF

d_gene: -
v_gene: TRBV27
j_gene: TRBJ2-5
abundance: -
CDR3nt: TGTGCCAGCAGCAGTCTTTTGGGTTCCGAGACCCAGTACTTC
CDR3aa: CASSSLLGSETQYF

d_gene: -
v_gene: TRBV24-1
j_gene: TRBJ1-6
abundance: -
CDR3nt: TGTGCCACCAGTGGCCCCTATAATTCACCCCTCCACTTT
CDR3aa: CATSGPYNSPLHF

d_gene: -
v_gene: TRBV29-1
j_gene: TRBJ2-2
abundance: -
CDR3nt: TGCAGCGTTGAAACAGCAACGGGCGGGGAGCTGTTTTTT
CDR3aa: CSVETATGGELFF

d_gene: -
v_gene: TRBV6-5
j_gene: TRBJ1-2
abundance: -
CDR3nt: TGTGCCAGCAGTTACGGAAGTGAGGGGTATGGCTACACCTTC
CDR3aa: CASSYGSEGYGYTF

d_gene: TRBD1
v_gene: TRBV27
j_gene: TRBJ1-2
abundance: -
CDR3nt: TGTGCCAGCAGTACCTTGGACAGGTTAGACTATGGCTACACCTTC
CDR3aa: CASSTLDRLDYGYTF

d_gene: TRBD1
v_gene: TRBV5-1
j_gene: TRBJ1-1
abundance: -
CDR3nt: TGCGCCAGCAGCTTGGGACAGGGGTACACTGAAGCTTTCTTT
CDR3aa: CASSLGQGYTEAFF

d_gene: TRBD2
v_gene: TRBV20-1
j_gene: TRBJ2-7
abundance: -
CDR3nt: TGCAGGGCGGGGGACTACGAGCAGTACTTC
CDR3aa: CRAGDYEQYF

d_gene: -
v_gene: TRBV9
j_gene: TRBJ1-6
abundance: few
CDR3nt: TGTGCCAGCAGCGTAGTGGGGGACGGAAATTCACCCCTCCACTTT
CDR3aa: CASSVVGDGNSPLHF

d_gene: TRBD1
v_gene: TRBV10-2
j_gene: TRBJ1-2
abundance: -
CDR3nt: TGCGCCAGTTCGTCCCCGGGACAGGGACATTATGGCTACACCTTC
CDR3aa: CASSSPGQGHYGYTF

d_gene: TRBD2
v_gene: TRBV5-1
j_gene: TRBJ2-7
abundance: -
CDR3nt: TGCGCCAGCAGCCCGGACAGGACTAGCGGCTACGAGCAGTACTTC
CDR3aa: CASSPDRTSGYEQYF

d_gene: -
v_gene: TRBV10-3
j_gene: TRBJ2-7
abundance: -
CDR3nt: TGTGCCAGCATGCTGGCCCGCGGATACGAGCAGTACTTC
CDR3aa: CASMLARGYEQYF

d_gene: -
v_gene: TRBV10-1
j_gene: TRBJ1-2
abundance: -
CDR3nt: TGCGCCAGCAGTGACAATAACTATGGCTACACCTTC
CDR3aa: CASSDNNYGYTF

d_gene: -
v_gene: TRBV19
j_gene: TRBJ1-1
abundance: -
CDR3nt: TGTGCCAGTAGGTCCGCGGGGGTGAACACTGAAGCTTTCTTT
CDR3aa: CASRSAGVNTEAFF

d_gene: TRBD2
v_gene: TRBV19
j_gene: TRBJ2-1
abundance: once
CDR3nt: TGTGCCAGTAGTGCTAGGACTAGCAGCTACAATGAGCAGTTCTTC
CDR3aa: CASSARTSSYNEQFF

d_gene: TRBD2
v_gene: TRBV7-6
j_gene: TRBJ2-3
abundance: -
CDR3nt: TGTGCCAGCAGCTCCAGCGGGGGCACAGATACGCAGTATTTT
CDR3aa: CASSSSGGTDTQYF

d_gene: TRBD1
v_gene: TRBV6-5
j_gene: TRBJ2-1
abundance: -
CDR3nt: TGTGCCAGCACTCCGGACAGGGGCTACTACAATGAGCAGTTCTTC
CDR3aa: CASTPDRGYYNEQFF

d_gene: -
v_gene: TRBV18
j_gene: TRBJ1-1
abundance: -
CDR3nt: TGTGCCAGCTCACCCACAGACAGTTCACTAGTCATGAACACTGAAGCTTTCTTT
CDR3aa: CASSPTDSSLVMNTEAFF

d_gene: -
v_gene: TRBV28
j_gene: TRBJ2-1
abundance: -
CDR3nt: TGTGCCAGCAGCCGAGGTGGAGAGCAGTTCTTC
CDR3aa: CASSRGGEQFF

d_gene: -
v_gene: TRBV6-5
j_gene: TRBJ2-3
abundance: few
CDR3nt: TGTGCCAGCAGCCTACAGCTAACAGATACGCAGTATTTT
CDR3aa: CASSLQLTDTQYF